This T cell receptor (beta chain) was sequenced in a study of blood T cell repertoires in COVID-19. All enrollees were about 18 to 90 years old and from roughly 22 US areas. In the authors' workflow: Counts of nucleated cells, estimated from reference gene primer amplification, were obtained. Using immunoSEQ multiplex PCR, the repertoire was profiled, and TCRdb retains in-frame clones only, with some absent. V, J and clone size reflect that table, while D and trimming were determined from the DNA. The table records about 400,000 clones, under 90% of them present only once. Germline V CDR1 and CDR2: SGHRS, YFSETQ. With 0 bases removed from V and 1 base from J, the gap between germline ends came to 9 bases. The CDR3 runs 15 residues.

The source of this sequence is a woman in her 30s who had recovered from COVID-19. The sequenced material came from PBMCs or T cells enriched from blood (not recorded which). This chain links TRBV5-1 with TRBJ2-3, with TRBD2 as a possible D gene (6 bases). The CDR3 DNA reads as TGCGCCAGCAGCTTGGGTCAGCGGGGCACAGATACGCAGTATTTT. Amino acid sequence: CASSLGQRGTDTQYF.